The sequence of this T cell receptor beta chain was determined in a study of blood T cell repertoires in COVID-19. As for the study in general: COVID-19 samples collected from the United States, Italy and Spain covered acute and convalescent phases. PBMCs, B-cell-depleted T cells, or T cells were the source of the cDNA or gDNA that made up the material.

The CDR3 is 14 residues long. The ends lost 5 bases at V and 3 bases at J; junction bases unmatched: 5. The V gene's germline CDR1 is MGHRA and CDR2 YSYEKL. As handled by the study authors: Reference gene primers were amplified, and this amplification served to estimate nucleated cell counts. Data came from immunoSEQ multiplex PCR; TCRdb stores just in-frame clones and leaves some out. That table furnishes V, J and clone size, whereas the DNA furnished D and trimming. The sample lists 98,000 or so clones; about 80% were seen once. The chain is built from TRBV4-1 and TRBJ2-3, with 7 bases lining up with TRBD1. The source material was peripheral blood. The sequence came from an older woman with acute or convalescent COVID-19. The CDR3 here is CASSIRQGTDTQYF. For the CDR3, the DNA is TGCGCCAGCAGCATCAGACAGGGAACAGATACGCAGTATTTT.